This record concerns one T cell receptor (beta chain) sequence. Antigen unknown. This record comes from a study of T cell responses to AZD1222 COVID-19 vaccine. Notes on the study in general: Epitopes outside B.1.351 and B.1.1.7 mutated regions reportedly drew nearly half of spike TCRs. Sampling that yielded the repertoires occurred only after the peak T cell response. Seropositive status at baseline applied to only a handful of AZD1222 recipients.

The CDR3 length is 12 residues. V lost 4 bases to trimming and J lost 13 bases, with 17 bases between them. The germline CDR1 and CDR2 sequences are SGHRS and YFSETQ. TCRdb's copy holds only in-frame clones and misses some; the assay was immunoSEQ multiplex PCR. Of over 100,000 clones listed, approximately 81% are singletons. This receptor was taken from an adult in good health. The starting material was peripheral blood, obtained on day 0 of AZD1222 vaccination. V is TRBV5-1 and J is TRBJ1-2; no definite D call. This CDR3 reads CASSLAGIWATF. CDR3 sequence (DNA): TGCGCCAGCAGCCTGGCCGGTATCTGGGCCACCTTC.